This T cell receptor beta chain derives from a study of cytomegalovirus exposure and HLA in healthy donors. Notes on the study in general: Reports showed the classifier diagnosing cytomegalovirus status with high specificity and sensitivity. The authors judged a highly shared variant cluster likely a sequencing artifact.

Healthy bone marrow donors made up the donors. Germline-derived CDR1 and CDR2 are MNHNS and SASEGT. The CDR3 is 15 residues long. V was pared by 2 bases and J by 2 bases, with 12 bases between. Note on this clone: Its antigen is as yet unknown.

Primers included in the PCR were 60 Vbeta and 13 Jbeta primers. The protocol was immunoSEQ multiplex PCR, while the TCRdb copy is restricted to in-frame clones and leaves out a portion. The repertoire holds 170,000 or so clones, with around four fifths as singletons. The rearrangement joins TRBV6-1 to TRBJ1-1; D unclear. The TCR originated in a woman aged 50 to 60 in good health and CMV-seropositive. The sequenced sample consisted of PBMCs. CDR3 nucleotide sequence: TGTGCCAGCAGTGAATTCCGGGGATTAAACACTGAAGCTTTCTTT. Protein: CASSEFRGLNTEAFF.